This entry lists 32 T cell receptor beta chains sequenced from one sample in a study of cytomegalovirus exposure and HLA in healthy donors. TCRdb keeps only in-frame clones here, not all; method: immunoSEQ multiplex PCR. The sample carries some 250,000 clones, around 87% recorded once. The sequenced sample consisted of PBMCs. These receptors came from a woman younger than 35 in good health and CMV-seronegative.

The gene calls are TRBV5-4 and TRBJ2-1; 15 bases are shared with TRBD2. The CDR3 has 16 amino acids. Germline V CDR1 and CDR2: SGHNT, YYREEE (reference sequence). With V trimmed by 5 bases and J by 7 bases, 7 bases remained unmatched. CDR3 loop: CASSHGLAGGQNEQFF. The CDR3 region has the DNA TGTGCCAGCAGTCATGGACTAGCGGGGGGGCAAAATGAGCAGTTCTTC.

The chain employs TRBV4-2 and TRBJ1-2; maybe TRBD1 (6 bases). The CDR3 is 18 amino acids. The ends were cut back, 1 base at V and 2 bases at J, with 20 bases in the middle. CDR1 is LGHNA and CDR2 is YNFKEQ in the germline V gene. The CDR3 bases are TGTGCCAGCAGCCAAGTGGCTCGGGCGCAGGGGCAAAACTATGGCTACACCTTC. This sequence encodes CASSQVARAQGQNYGYTF.

The chain is built from TRBV19 and TRBJ1-5; D remains ambiguous. The CDR3 totals 15 residues. Trimming shortened V by 3 bases and J by 3 bases, and 12 bases separated the two germline ends. Germline CDR1 and CDR2: LNHDA and SQIVND (reference sequence). This chain's CDR3 is CASSIEGQNNQPQHF. CDR3 coding DNA: TGTGCCAGTAGTATTGAGGGCCAGAACAATCAGCCCCAGCATTTT.

The chain carries TRBV6-6 and TRBJ2-7, with TRBD1 matching over 9 bases. J gave up 3 bases and V 0 bases, and 6 bases lay outside the gene matches. CDR1 and CDR2 (germline): MNHNY, SVGAGI (reference sequence). CDR3 length: 16 residues. The CDR3: CASSYSSSGQGYEQYF. The CDR3 DNA is TGTGCCAGCAGTTACTCCTCTTCGGGACAGGGCTACGAGCAGTACTTC.

The V call is TRBV2, the J call TRBJ2-2; tentative D call: TRBD1 (6 bases). Germline CDR1 and CDR2: SNHLY and FYNNEI. Trimming left V 3 bases short and J 5 bases short, with 16 bases between. CDR3 length equals 16 residues. The CDR3 sequence: CASSDGPWTETGELFF. The CDR3 nucleotides read TGTGCCAGCAGTGACGGACCCTGGACAGAGACCGGGGAGCTGTTTTTT.

The chain couples TRBV5-4 to TRBJ2-2; 11 positions match TRBD1. This CDR3 has 16 amino acids. V was pared by 4 bases and J by 3 bases, with 5 bases of the junction left unmatched. Per germline, CDR1 SGHNT and CDR2 YYREEE (reference sequence). The CDR3 DNA sequence: TGTGCCAGCAGCATCGGACAGGGGGCTGACACCGGGGAGCTGTTTTTT. This gives the protein CASSIGQGADTGELFF.

The chain uses TRBV6-4 and TRBJ2-2, with 7 bases identical to TRBD1. The V segment lost 2 bases and the J segment 3 bases; nucleotides outside the gene matches: 0. CDR1 MRHNA and CDR2 SNTAGT come from the germline V gene. The CDR3 covers 14 residues. DNA for the CDR3: TGTGCCAGCAGTGACAGGGGGCACACCGGGGAGCTGTTTTTT. It translates to CASSDRGHTGELFF.

The chain recombines TRBV5-1 with TRBJ1-1; the D gene is possibly TRBD1 (5 bases). This CDR3 is built from 16 residues. Germline V gives CDR1 SGHRS, CDR2 YFSETQ. Trimming took 3 bases from V and 3 from J, leaving 18 bases between them. This CDR3 reads CASSSPGGKGYTEAFF. DNA for the CDR3: TGCGCCAGCAGCTCCCCCGGGGGTAAAGGGTACACTGAAGCTTTCTTT.

This chain connects TRBV9 to TRBJ2-7; 8 bases agree with TRBD2. After removal of 4 bases from V and 3 bases from J, the junction contained 6 bases not matched to a gene. CDR3 length: 14 amino acids. Looked up from germline, CDR1 is SGDLS and CDR2 is YYNGEE. CDR3 DNA: TGTGCCAGCAGCCCCGACGGGACTAGCTACGAGCAGTACTTC. As protein: CASSPDGTSYEQYF.

V is TRBV7-9 and J is TRBJ2-3, with no clear D. Deletions cut 5 bases from V and 3 bases from J, with 3 bases between. CDR1 and CDR2 (germline): SEHNR, FQNEAQ (reference sequence). CDR3 length: 11 amino acids. The chain's CDR3 is CASSPTDTQYF. The CDR3 region has the DNA TGTGCCAGCAGCCCAACAGATACGCAGTATTTT.

The chain joins TRBV5-4 to TRBJ2-1; TRBD1 might be the D (5 bases). This CDR3 has 13 residues. Trimming removed 5 bases at V and 3 bases at J, with 9 bases between. Germline CDR1 SGHNT, CDR2 YYREEE (reference sequence). The CDR3: CASRPDSYNEQFF. The DNA for the CDR3 is TGTGCCAGCAGACCTGACAGCTACAATGAGCAGTTCTTC.

The chain combines TRBV6-5 with TRBJ2-1, with TRBD2 identical over 12 bases. The CDR3 is 16 amino acids. The V and J ends lost 3 bases and 10 bases, in that order; junction bases with no gene match: 10. From germline, CDR1 is MNHEY and CDR2 SVGAGI. The CDR3 DNA is TGTGCCAGCAGTTATTTACTAGCGGGGGGTGAGGCCGAGCAGTTCTTC. Translated: CASSYLLAGGEAEQFF.

This sequence joins TRBV5-1 and TRBJ2-2; TRBD2 aligns across 15 bases. The trim removed 7 bases at V and 10 bases at J, leaving 8 bases unmatched. The germline CDR1 and CDR2 sequences are SGHRS and YFSETQ. The CDR3 has 15 amino acids. CDR3 amino acids: CASSEGLAGGAELFF. The CDR3 DNA is TGCGCCAGCTCAGAGGGACTAGCGGGGGGAGCGGAGCTGTTTTTT.

On this clone: This CDR3 is also generated by other DNA sequences in the sample. The CDR3 DNA sequence: TGTGCCAGCAGTGAAGGGACTAGCGGGGGCACAGATACGCAGTATTTT. As protein: CASSEGTSGGTDTQYF. V is TRBV6-1 and J is TRBJ2-3; 12 bases are a match to TRBD2. After removal of 1 base from V and 1 base from J, the junction contained 0 bases not matched to a gene. The CDR3 totals 16 residues. Germline loops: CDR1 MNHNS, CDR2 SASEGT.

With respect to this clone: In the same sample, other DNA sequences code for this CDR3. The chain has TRBV5-1 and TRBJ2-2; tentatively, D is TRBD2 (5 bases). The V gene lost 0 bases and the J gene lost 2 bases, with 8 bases spanning the gap. This CDR3 is built from 15 residues. CDR1 and CDR2 from the germline V gene are SGHRS and YFSETQ. This CDR3 is CASSLATGNTGELFF. The CDR3 nucleotides are TGCGCCAGCAGCTTGGCCACGGGAAACACCGGGGAGCTGTTTTTT.

This clone was seen a single time. The V call is TRBV7-8, the J call TRBJ1-1, with no clear D. The ends were cut back, 2 bases at V and 11 bases at J, with 15 bases in the middle. CDR1 is SGHVS and CDR2 is FQNEAQ in the germline V gene. This CDR3 contains 13 residues. CDR3 DNA sequence: TGTGCCAGCAGCTTACGAGGTATGGGTCCGGCTTTCTTT. Its translation is CASSLRGMGPAFF.

Only a few counts were recorded for this clone. This chain connects TRBV28 to TRBJ1-5; TRBD1 is a possible D gene (6 bases). Germline V gene data show CDR1 as MDHEN and CDR2 as SYDVKM. This CDR3 has 12 amino acids. V was pared by 7 bases and J by 10 bases, with 14 bases between. The CDR3 DNA is TGTGCCAGCAACACGCCGGGGACACCCCAGCATTTT. Translation gives CASNTPGTPQHF.

This sequence joins TRBV11-3 and TRBJ2-3; D ambiguous. The CDR3 is 11 amino acids. Germline CDR1 and CDR2: SGHNT and YENEEA. Trimming pared 5 bases from V and 2 bases from J, leaving 2 bases between. The CDR3 region has the DNA TGTGCCAGCAGCCTCACAGATACGCAGTATTTT. Its translation: CASSLTDTQYF.

This clone came up a few times. V usage is TRBV7-9 and J usage is TRBJ1-1; TRBD1 is a possible D gene (5 bases). Per germline, CDR1 SEHNR and CDR2 FQNEAQ (reference sequence). The CDR3 consists of 15 residues. Trimming left V 3 bases short and J 0 bases short, with 11 bases between. The CDR3, as DNA: TGTGCCAGCAGCTTTTCGACAGCCATGAACACTGAAGCTTTCTTT. Protein product: CASSFSTAMNTEAFF.

The chain joins TRBV7-6 to TRBJ2-7; D is unclear. The CDR3 covers 14 residues. With 5 bases removed from V and 5 bases from J, the gap between germline ends came to 16 bases. The germline V gene encodes CDR1 SGHVS and CDR2 FNYEAQ. The CDR3 spells CASSPSNSFHEQYF. Written as DNA, the CDR3 is TGTGCCAGCAGCCCCTCCAACAGTTTTCACGAGCAGTACTTC.

This chain connects TRBV27 to TRBJ1-2; D may be TRBD1 (6 bases). V shed 1 base and J shed 2 bases, with 14 bases lying between them. This CDR3 contains 16 residues. Per germline, CDR1 MNHEY and CDR2 SMNVEV (reference sequence). The CDR3 here is CASSLFMDRNNYGYTF. Written as DNA, the CDR3 is TGTGCCAGCAGTTTATTTATGGACAGAAACAACTATGGCTACACCTTC.

The chain uses TRBV7-3 and TRBJ1-3, with D unresolved. The V and J ends lost 4 bases and 0 bases respectively, with 4 bases between them. The CDR3 totals 13 residues. The germline V gene has CDR1 SGHTA and CDR2 FQGTGA. CDR3 sequence (DNA): TGTGCCAGCAGCTCGGGCTCTGGAAACACCATATATTTT. This encodes CASSSGSGNTIYF.

The V gene is TRBV18, the J gene TRBJ2-7; D is perhaps TRBD1 (5 bases). The CDR3 extends over 13 amino acids. Germline CDR1 and CDR2: KGHSH and LQKENI. Trimming removed 1 base at V and 3 bases at J, with 7 bases between. CDR3 amino acids: CASSPRQGYEQYV. In DNA, the CDR3 is TGTGCCAGCTCACCACGCCAGGGCTACGAGCAGTACGTC.

This chain links TRBV28 with TRBJ2-6; 7 bases match TRBD1. Losses at the gene ends were 2 bases for V and 0 bases for J; bases not matched to a gene: 4. This CDR3 contains 17 residues. Looked up from germline, CDR1 is MDHEN and CDR2 is SYDVKM. The CDR3: CASSLRGQSSGANVLTF. The DNA of the CDR3 is TGTGCCAGCAGTTTAAGGGGACAGAGCTCTGGGGCCAACGTCCTGACTTTC. Combining the CDR3 with reference TRBV28 and TRBJ2-6 gives the whole variable domain DVKVTQSSRYLVKRTGEKVFLECVQDMDHENMFWYRQDPGLGLRLIYFSYDVKMKEKGDIPEGYSVSREKKERFSLILESASTNQTSMYLCASSLRGQSSGANVLTFGAGSRLTVL.

The chain is built from TRBV7-9 and TRBJ2-1; TRBD2 matches 14 bases. The germline gives CDR1 SEHNR, CDR2 FQNEAQ (reference sequence). V dropped 5 bases and J dropped 4; count of bases not matched to a gene: 4. The CDR3 runs to 16 residues. In DNA form, the CDR3 reads TGTGCCAGCAGCCCGACTAGCGGGGGGGAGTACAATGAGCAGTTCTTC. Translation gives CASSPTSGGEYNEQFF. The entire variable domain, with the rest obtained from reference TRBV7-9 and TRBJ2-1, is as follows: DTGVSQNPRHKITKRGQNVTFRCDPISEHNRLYWYRQTLGQGPEFLTYFQNEAQLEKSRLLSDRFSAERPKGSFSTLEIQRTEQGDSAMYLCASSPTSGGEYNEQFFGPGTRLTVL.

This clone was observed once. The gene calls are TRBV5-1 and TRBJ2-5; 9 nucleotides line up with TRBD2. With V trimmed by 0 bases and J by 0 bases, 0 bases remained unmatched. This CDR3 has 15 amino acids. Germline values: CDR1 SGHRS, CDR2 YFSETQ. CDR3 amino acids: CASSLGLADQETQYF. The CDR3 DNA sequence: TGCGCCAGCAGCTTGGGACTAGCGGACCAAGAGACCCAGTACTTC. Together with reference TRBV5-1 and TRBJ2-5, the CDR3 gives the full variable domain: KAGVTQTPRYLIKTRGQQVTLSCSPISGHRSVSWYQQTPGQGLQFLFEYFSETQRNKGNFPGRFSGRQFSNSRSEMNVSTLELGDSALYLCASSLGLADQETQYFGPGTRLLVL.

The V call is TRBV6-1, the J call TRBJ2-7, with 7 bases that match TRBD2. V lost 6 bases, J lost 6 bases, and 5 bases stayed unmatched. The CDR3 loop spans 12 amino acids. Per germline, CDR1 MNHNS and CDR2 SASEGT. This chain's CDR3 is CASRVGGTEQYV. CDR3 bases: TGTGCCAGCAGGGTGGGGGGGACCGAGCAGTACGTC.

The rearrangement uses TRBV4-3 and TRBJ1-5; a possible D gene is TRBD1 (5 bases). Germline V gives CDR1 LGHNA, CDR2 YSLEER. The CDR3 is 14 amino acids. V was clipped by 1 base and J by 8 bases, with 12 bases between them. CDR3 region: CASSQGQGTEPQHF. Here the CDR3 DNA reads TGCGCCAGCAGCCAAGGGCAGGGTACGGAGCCCCAGCATTTT.

The V and J genes are TRBV6-5 and TRBJ2-5, with 8 bases lining up with TRBD2. V was pared by 7 bases and J by 5 bases, with 12 bases of the junction left unmatched. CDR1 is MNHEY, CDR2 SVGAGI, per germline. This CDR3 has 15 amino acids. As DNA, the CDR3 is TGTGCCAGCACTAGCGCGGGGGGCAGTGGGGAGACCCAGTACTTC. Translation gives CASTSAGGSGETQYF.

The chain has TRBV18 and TRBJ2-7; TRBD1 matches at 8 bases. The J call may be faulty, since TRBJ2-5 better matches the DNA end. This CDR3 is built from 15 residues. CDR1 KGHSH and CDR2 LQKENI come from the germline V gene. The DNA for the CDR3 is TGTGCCAGCTCACTTCTTCAGGGGGCCCAAGAGACCCAGTACTTC. It yields the protein CASSLLQGAQETQYF.

The genes are TRBV25-1 and TRBJ2-2, with 7 bases matching TRBD2. V was pared by 6 bases and J by 7 bases, with 2 bases of the junction left unmatched. Per the germline V gene, CDR1 is MGHDK and CDR2 is SYGVNS. CDR3 size: 12 residues. The CDR3 nucleotides are TGTGCCAGCAGACGGGGGGACGGGGAGCTGTTTTTT. Translated: CASRRGDGELFF.

This chain connects TRBV28 to TRBJ1-3; D is ambiguous. V lost 10 bases and J lost 0, with 7 bases in between. Germline CDR1 and CDR2: MDHEN and SYDVKM. The CDR3 contains 12 residues. CDR3: CATSVSGNTIYF. The CDR3 coding sequence is TGTGCCACCTCCGTCTCTGGAAACACCATATATTTT.